This TCR beta chain comes out of a study of regulatory T cells in long-lasting Graves disease. Noted time point: persistent/refractory GD, antithyroid drugs over 5 years with positive TRAb. RNA from PBMCs was the source of the TCR library. Whole-study results and caveats: Not thyroid tissue but only peripheral blood was studied. Sample size, which was small, may have reduced accuracy. Clonotypes that were public and shared totalled about 2,500 in persistent patients versus over 800 in new patients.

The authors built TCR beta libraries using iRepertoire HTBI primers and Arm-PCR of CDR3 regions. TCRdb ran MiXCR on the multiplex PCR reads and lists one entry per CDR3 protein. The profile shows about 470,000 distinct CDR3 sequences, about 22% of them singletons. This clonotype was found many times. Its antigen is unknown. This sample comprised peripheral blood mononuclear cells (PBMCs), obtained when the disease was refractory, from a patient treated with antithyroid drugs. The receptor's source is a female donor with Graves disease.

The CDR3 nucleotides read TGTGCCAGCAGCGAGGTCACAGGGGGCTGGGAGACCCAGTACTTC. Translation: CASSEVTGGWETQYF. The chain is built from TRBV5-6 and TRBJ2-5, with 9 bases aligning to TRBD1. V gave up 4 bases and J gave up 5 bases; unmatched junction bases: 9. In germline, CDR1 is SGHDT, CDR2 YYEEEE. The CDR3 is 15 residues long.